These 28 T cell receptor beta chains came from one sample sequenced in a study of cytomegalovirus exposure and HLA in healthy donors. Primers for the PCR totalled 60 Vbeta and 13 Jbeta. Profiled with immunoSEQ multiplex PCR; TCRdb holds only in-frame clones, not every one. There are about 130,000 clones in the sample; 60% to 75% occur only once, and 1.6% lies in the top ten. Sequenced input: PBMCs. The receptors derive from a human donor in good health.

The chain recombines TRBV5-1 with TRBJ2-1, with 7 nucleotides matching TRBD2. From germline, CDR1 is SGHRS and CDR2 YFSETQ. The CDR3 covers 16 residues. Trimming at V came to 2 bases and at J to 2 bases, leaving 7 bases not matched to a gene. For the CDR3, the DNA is TGCGCCAGCAGCTTCGGGGGAGGGGTGCCCTACAATGAGCAGTTCTTC. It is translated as CASSFGGGVPYNEQFF.

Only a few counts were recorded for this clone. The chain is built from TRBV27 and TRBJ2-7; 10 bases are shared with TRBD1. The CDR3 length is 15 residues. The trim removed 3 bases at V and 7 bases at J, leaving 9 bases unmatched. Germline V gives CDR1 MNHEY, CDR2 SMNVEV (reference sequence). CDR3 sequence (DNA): TGTGCCAGCAGTTTGACAGGGGGCTCCGGTGGTGAGCAGTACTTC. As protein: CASSLTGGSGGEQYF.

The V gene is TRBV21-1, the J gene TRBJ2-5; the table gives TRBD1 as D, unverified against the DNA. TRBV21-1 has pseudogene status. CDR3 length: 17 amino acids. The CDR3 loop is CASSKALQGQAQETQYF. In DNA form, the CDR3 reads TGTGCCAGCAGCAAAGCGCTCCAGGGCCAGGCTCAGGAGACCCAGTACTTC.

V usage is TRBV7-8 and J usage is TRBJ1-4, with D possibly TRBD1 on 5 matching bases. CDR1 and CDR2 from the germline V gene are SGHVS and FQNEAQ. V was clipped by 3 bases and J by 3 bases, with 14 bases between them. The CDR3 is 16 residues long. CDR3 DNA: TGTGCCAGCAGCTTCGCCTCCCGGGGGGCTAATGAAAAACTGTTTTTT. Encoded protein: CASSFASRGANEKLFF.

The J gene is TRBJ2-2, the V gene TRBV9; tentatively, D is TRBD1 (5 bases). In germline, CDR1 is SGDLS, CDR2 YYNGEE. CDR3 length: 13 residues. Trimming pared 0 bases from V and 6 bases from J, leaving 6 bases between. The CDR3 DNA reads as TGTGCCAGCAGCGTAGAAGGGGCCGGGGAGCTGTTTTTT. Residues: CASSVEGAGELFF. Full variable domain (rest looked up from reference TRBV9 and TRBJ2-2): DSGVTQTPKHLITATGQRVTLRCSPRSGDLSVYWYQQSLDQGLQFLIQYYNGEERAKGNILERFSAQQFPDLHSELNLSSLELGDSALYFCASSVEGAGELFFGEGSRLTVL.

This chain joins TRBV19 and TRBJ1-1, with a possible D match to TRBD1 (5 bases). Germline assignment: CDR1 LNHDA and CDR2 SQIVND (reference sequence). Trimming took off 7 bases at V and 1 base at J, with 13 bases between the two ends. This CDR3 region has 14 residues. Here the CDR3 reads CASKVGGGNTEAFF. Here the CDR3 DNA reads TGTGCCAGTAAGGTTGGGGGGGGGAACACTGAAGCTTTCTTT.

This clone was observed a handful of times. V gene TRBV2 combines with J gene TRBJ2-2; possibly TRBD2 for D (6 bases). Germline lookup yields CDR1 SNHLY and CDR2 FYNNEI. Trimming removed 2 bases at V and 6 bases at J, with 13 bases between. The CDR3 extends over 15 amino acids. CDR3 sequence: CASSELWGEAGELFF. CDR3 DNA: TGTGCCAGCAGTGAACTGTGGGGGGAAGCCGGGGAGCTGTTTTTT.

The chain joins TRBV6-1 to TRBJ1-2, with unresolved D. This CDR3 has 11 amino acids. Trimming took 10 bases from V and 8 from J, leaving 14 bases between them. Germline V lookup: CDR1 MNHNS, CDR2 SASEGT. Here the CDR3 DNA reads TGTGCCACCGCGGGTTTGTCCGGCTACACCTTC. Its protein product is CATAGLSGYTF.

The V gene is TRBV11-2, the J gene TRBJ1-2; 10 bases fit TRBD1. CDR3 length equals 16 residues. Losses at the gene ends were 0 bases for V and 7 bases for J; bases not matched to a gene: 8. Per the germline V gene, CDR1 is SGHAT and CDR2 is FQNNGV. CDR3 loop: CASSLDFGTGVRGYTF. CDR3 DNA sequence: TGTGCCAGCAGCTTAGACTTCGGGACAGGGGTGCGTGGCTACACCTTC.

CDR3: CASSVEPNTEAFF. The DNA for the CDR3 is TGTGCCAGCAGCGTAGAGCCGAACACTGAAGCTTTCTTT. The V and J genes are TRBV9 and TRBJ1-1; D remains ambiguous. This CDR3 contains 13 residues. Looked up from germline, CDR1 is SGDLS and CDR2 is YYNGEE. V was pared by 0 bases and J by 1 base, with 4 bases between.

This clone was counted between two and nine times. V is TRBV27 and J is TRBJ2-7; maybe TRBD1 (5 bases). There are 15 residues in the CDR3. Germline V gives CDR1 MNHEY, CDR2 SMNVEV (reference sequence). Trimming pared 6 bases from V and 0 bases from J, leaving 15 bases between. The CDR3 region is CASRLDRQSSYEQYF. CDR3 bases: TGTGCCAGCAGGCTAGACCGACAGAGCTCCTACGAGCAGTACTTC.

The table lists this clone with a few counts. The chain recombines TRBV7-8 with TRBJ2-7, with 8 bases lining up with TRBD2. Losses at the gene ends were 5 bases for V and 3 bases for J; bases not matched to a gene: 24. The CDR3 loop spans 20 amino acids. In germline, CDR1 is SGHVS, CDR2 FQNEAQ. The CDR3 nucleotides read TGTGCCAGCAGCCACGTTGTGGGCAGAGCGGGAGTTTACGTCCGCTACGAGCAGTACTTC. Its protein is CASSHVVGRAGVYVRYEQYF.

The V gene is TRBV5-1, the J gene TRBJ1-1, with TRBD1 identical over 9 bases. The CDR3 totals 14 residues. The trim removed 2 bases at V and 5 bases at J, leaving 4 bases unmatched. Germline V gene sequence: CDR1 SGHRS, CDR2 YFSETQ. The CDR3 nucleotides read TGCGCCAGCAGCTTAGGACAGGGGTGGACTGAAGCTTTCTTT. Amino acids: CASSLGQGWTEAFF.

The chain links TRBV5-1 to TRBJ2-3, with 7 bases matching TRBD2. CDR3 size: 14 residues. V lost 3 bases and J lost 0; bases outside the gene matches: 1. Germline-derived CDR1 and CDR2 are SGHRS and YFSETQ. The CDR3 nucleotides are TGCGCCAGCAGCTGGGAGGGTAGCACAGATACGCAGTATTTT. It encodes CASSWEGSTDTQYF.

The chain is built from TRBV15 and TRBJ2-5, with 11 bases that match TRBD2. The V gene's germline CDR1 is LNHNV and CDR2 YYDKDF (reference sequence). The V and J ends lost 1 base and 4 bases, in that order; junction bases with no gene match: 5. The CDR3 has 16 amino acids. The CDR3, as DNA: TGTGCCACCAGCAGAGGGAGTACTAGCGGGAGAGAGACCCAGTACTTC. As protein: CATSRGSTSGRETQYF.

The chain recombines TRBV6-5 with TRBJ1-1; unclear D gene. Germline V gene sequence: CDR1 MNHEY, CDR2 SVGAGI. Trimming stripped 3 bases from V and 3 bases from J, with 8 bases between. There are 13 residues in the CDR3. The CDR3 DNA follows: TGTGCCAGCAGTTATGAGTTGGACACTGAAGCTTTCTTT. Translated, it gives CASSYELDTEAFF.

CDR3 bases: TGTGCCACCAGCCAAAACACTGAAGCTTTCTTT. Amino acid sequence: CATSQNTEAFF. J is TRBJ1-1 and V is TRBV15, with D unresolved. This CDR3 is built from 11 residues. Germline V gene data show CDR1 as LNHNV and CDR2 as YYDKDF (reference sequence). The V end lost 5 bases, the J end lost 2 bases, and 3 bases lay between the germline ends.

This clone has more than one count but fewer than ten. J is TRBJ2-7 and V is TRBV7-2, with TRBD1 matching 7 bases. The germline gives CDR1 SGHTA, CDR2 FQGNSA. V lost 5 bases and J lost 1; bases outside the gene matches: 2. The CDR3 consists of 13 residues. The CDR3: CASSNRGSYEQYF. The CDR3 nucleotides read TGTGCCAGCAGCAACAGGGGATCCTACGAGCAGTACTTC.

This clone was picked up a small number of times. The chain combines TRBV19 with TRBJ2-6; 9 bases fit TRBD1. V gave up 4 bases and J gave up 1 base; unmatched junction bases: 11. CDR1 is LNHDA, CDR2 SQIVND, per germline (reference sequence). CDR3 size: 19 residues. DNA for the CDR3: TGTGCCAGTAGTACCTCCTCCGGGACAGGGACGTCTGGGGCCAACGTCCTGACTTTC. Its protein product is CASSTSSGTGTSGANVLTF. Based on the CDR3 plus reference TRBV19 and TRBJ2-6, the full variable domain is DGGITQSPKYLFRKEGQNVTLSCEQNLNHDAMYWYRQDPGQGLRLIYYSQIVNDFQKGDIAEGYSVSREKKESFPLTVTSAQKNPTAFYLCASSTSSGTGTSGANVLTFGAGSRLTVL.

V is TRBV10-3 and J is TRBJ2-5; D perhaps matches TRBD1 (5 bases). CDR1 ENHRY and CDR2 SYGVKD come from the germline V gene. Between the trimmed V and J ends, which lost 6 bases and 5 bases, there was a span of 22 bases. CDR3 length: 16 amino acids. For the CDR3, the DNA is TGTGCCATCAGGGTTGGGGTTGGCAGGGCGGAGGAGACCCAGTACTTC. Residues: CAIRVGVGRAEETQYF.

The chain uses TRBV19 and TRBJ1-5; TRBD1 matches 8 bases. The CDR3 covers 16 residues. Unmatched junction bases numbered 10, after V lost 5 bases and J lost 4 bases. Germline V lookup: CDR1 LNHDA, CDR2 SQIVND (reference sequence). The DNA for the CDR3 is TGTGCCAGTAGTGCCCGAGAAGGGACAGGTAATCAGCCCCAGCATTTT. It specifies CASSAREGTGNQPQHF. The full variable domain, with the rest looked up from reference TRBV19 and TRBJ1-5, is DGGITQSPKYLFRKEGQNVTLSCEQNLNHDAMYWYRQDPGQGLRLIYYSQIVNDFQKGDIAEGYSVSREKKESFPLTVTSAQKNPTAFYLCASSAREGTGNQPQHFGDGTRLSIL.

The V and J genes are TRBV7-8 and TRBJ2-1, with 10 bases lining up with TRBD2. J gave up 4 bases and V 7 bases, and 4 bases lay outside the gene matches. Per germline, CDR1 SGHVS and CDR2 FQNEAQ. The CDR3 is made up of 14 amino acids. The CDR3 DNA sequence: TGTGCCAGCAAAGAGCGGGAGGGATACAATGAGCAGTTCTTC. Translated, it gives CASKEREGYNEQFF.

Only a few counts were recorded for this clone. The CDR3 DNA follows: TGCGCCAGCAGCTTGCAAGCTAGCAGGAGCGATACGCAGTATTTT. Translation gives CASSLQASRSDTQYF. This chain uses TRBV5-1 with TRBJ2-3, with TRBD2 as a possible D gene (5 bases). Between the trimmed V and J ends, which lost 1 base and 6 bases, there was a span of 15 bases. The CDR3 sequence is 15 residues long. Germline V CDR1 and CDR2: SGHRS, YFSETQ.

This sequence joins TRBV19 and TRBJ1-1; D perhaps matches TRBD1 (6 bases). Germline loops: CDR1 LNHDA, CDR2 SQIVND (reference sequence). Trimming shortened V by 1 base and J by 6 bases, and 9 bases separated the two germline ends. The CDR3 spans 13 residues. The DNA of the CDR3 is TGTGCCAGTAGTATAGGCAGGGGACCTGAAGCTTTCTTT. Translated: CASSIGRGPEAFF. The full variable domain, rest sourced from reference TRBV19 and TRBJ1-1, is DGGITQSPKYLFRKEGQNVTLSCEQNLNHDAMYWYRQDPGQGLRLIYYSQIVNDFQKGDIAEGYSVSREKKESFPLTVTSAQKNPTAFYLCASSIGRGPEAFFGQGTRLTVV.

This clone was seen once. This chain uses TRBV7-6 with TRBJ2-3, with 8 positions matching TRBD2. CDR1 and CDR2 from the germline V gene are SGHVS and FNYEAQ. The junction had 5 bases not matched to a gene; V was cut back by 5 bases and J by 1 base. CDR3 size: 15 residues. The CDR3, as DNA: TGTGCCAGCAGCCCGCCGGGGGGGGGCACAGATACGCAGTATTTT. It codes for CASSPPGGGTDTQYF.

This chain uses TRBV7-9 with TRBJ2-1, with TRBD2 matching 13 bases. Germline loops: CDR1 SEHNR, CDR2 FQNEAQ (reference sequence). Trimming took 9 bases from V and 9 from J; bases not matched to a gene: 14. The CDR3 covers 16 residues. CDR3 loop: CASNGIGTSGIGEQFF. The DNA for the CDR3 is TGTGCCAGTAATGGGATCGGGACTAGCGGGATCGGTGAGCAGTTCTTC.

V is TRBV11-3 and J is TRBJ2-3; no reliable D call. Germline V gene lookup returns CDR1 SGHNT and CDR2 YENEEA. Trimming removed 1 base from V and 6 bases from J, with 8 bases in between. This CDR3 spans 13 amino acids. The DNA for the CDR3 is TGTGCCAGCAGCTTAGGCCTAGTTGATACGCAGTATTTT. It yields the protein CASSLGLVDTQYF.

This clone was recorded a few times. CDR3 nucleotide sequence: TGTGCCAGCAGCCTAAGACTAGCGGGGACAGGGGATGAGCAGTTCTTC. Protein: CASSLRLAGTGDEQFF. The chain recombines TRBV7-3 with TRBJ2-1; D possibly corresponds to TRBD2 (11 bases). The germline V gene encodes CDR1 SGHTA and CDR2 FQGTGA. The CDR3 spans 16 residues. Trimming removed 5 bases at V and 8 bases at J, with 22 bases between.